These 14 T cell receptor beta chains originate from one sample sequenced in a study of PD-1 blockade in classical Hodgkin lymphoma. The sample's time point: cycle 4 day 1 (C4D1), after six to seven weeks of nivolumab. Each patient's relapse followed autologous stem cell transplantation, and brentuximab vedotin exposure varied. Magnetic negative selection was used to purify CD4+ T cells from PBMCs that had been thawed. Assay used: immunoSEQ multiplex PCR; TCRdb lists only in-frame clones, some missing. The top ten clones hold approximately 0.9% of a sample with under 15,000 clones, 88% of them seen once. The specimen was CD4+ T cells from blood, collected before the fourth cycle of nivolumab. Source of these receptors: a human donor with classical Hodgkin lymphoma.

This clone was detected only once. The chain combines TRBV4-3 with TRBJ2-2; 7 bases match TRBD1. V was pared by 6 bases and J by 1 base, with 2 bases of the junction left unmatched. Germline CDR1 and CDR2: LGHNA and YSLEER. The CDR3 covers 14 residues. The DNA of the CDR3 is TGCGCCAGCAGGAGGACAGGGAACACCGGGGAGCTGTTTTTT. It is translated as CASRRTGNTGELFF.

This clone was recorded a few times. The CDR3, as DNA: TGTGCCTGGAGTGTAACAGGGGGAAACGAGCAGTACTTC. It yields the protein CAWSVTGGNEQYF. The chain uses TRBV30 and TRBJ2-7; the match to TRBD1 covers 8 bases. The junction had 3 bases not matched to a gene; V was cut back by 0 bases and J by 5 bases. The CDR3 contains 13 residues. Germline V lookup: CDR1 GTSNPN, CDR2 SVGIG (reference sequence). The complete variable domain, with remaining parts taken from reference TRBV30 and TRBJ2-7, reads SQTIHQWPATLVQPVGSPLSLECTVEGTSNPNLYWYRQAAGRGLQLLFYSVGIGQISSEVPQNLSASRPQDRQFILSSKKLLLSDSGFYLCAWSVTGGNEQYFGPGTRLTVT.

The chain links TRBV6-6 to TRBJ2-5, with 7 bases that match TRBD1. Germline V CDR1 and CDR2: MNHNY, SVGAGI (reference sequence). This CDR3 has 15 residues. J gave up 3 bases and V 0 bases, and 4 bases lay outside the gene matches. CDR3 nucleotide sequence: TGTGCCAGCAGTTACTCGTTTACAGGGGAAGAGACCCAGTACTTC. This sequence encodes CASSYSFTGEETQYF.

The genes are TRBV5-1 and TRBJ2-5; 9 nucleotides match TRBD2. The CDR3 runs to 17 residues. CDR1 and CDR2 from the germline V gene are SGHRS and YFSETQ. V trimming: 4 bases; J trimming: 4 bases; junction bases outside the gene matches: 14. CDR3 coding DNA: TGCGCCAGCAGCCGGGGACTAGCTAGCGTTTATGGAGAGACCCAGTACTTC. This sequence encodes CASSRGLASVYGETQYF.

This chain connects TRBV5-4 to TRBJ1-4, with D perhaps TRBD1 (5 bases). The CDR3 contains 13 residues. CDR1 and CDR2 (germline): SGHNT, YYREEE (reference sequence). V was pared by 3 bases and J by 4 bases, with 7 bases between. The CDR3 DNA follows: TGTGCCAGCAGCTCGGGGCGTAATGAAAAACTGTTTTTT. This codes for CASSSGRNEKLFF.

The J gene is TRBJ2-5, the V gene TRBV19, with 7 nucleotides matching TRBD1. Germline V gives CDR1 LNHDA, CDR2 SQIVND (reference sequence). Trimming at V came to 6 bases and at J to 6 bases, leaving 7 bases not matched to a gene. This CDR3 contains 13 residues. The CDR3 reads CASRGTARKTQYF. The DNA of the CDR3 is TGTGCCAGTAGAGGGACAGCTCGGAAGACCCAGTACTTC.

V usage is TRBV27 and J usage is TRBJ1-4, with 7 bases fitting TRBD1. This CDR3 is 16 amino acids long. Germline V CDR1 and CDR2: MNHEY, SMNVEV (reference sequence). With 3 bases clipped from V and 4 bases from J, the junction kept 8 bases outside the gene matches. The DNA for the CDR3 is TGTGCCAGCAGTTTTGATCGGGCAGGGGGTAATGAAAAACTGTTTTTT. Protein sequence: CASSFDRAGGNEKLFF.

The V call is TRBV21-1, the J call TRBJ1-5; no DNA check was done on the table's D call, TRBD1. TRBV21-1 is a known pseudogene. The CDR3 is made up of 16 amino acids. DNA for the CDR3: TGTGCCTGCCGAGGGACAGGGAAACATAGCAATCAGCCCCAGCATTTT. As protein: CACRGTGKHSNQPQHF.

The genes are TRBV10-3 and TRBJ1-1; a weak D match, TRBD1 (6 bases). Germline V gene lookup returns CDR1 ENHRY and CDR2 SYGVKD. Trimming shortened V by 6 bases and J by 2 bases, and 13 bases separated the two germline ends. The CDR3 runs 14 residues. The DNA of the CDR3 is TGTGCCATCAGAATCATACAGGGAAACACTGAAGCTTTCTTT. It translates to CAIRIIQGNTEAFF.

The gene calls are TRBV29-1 and TRBJ2-5; 7 bases line up with TRBD1. CDR1 is SQVTM and CDR2 is ANQGSEA in the germline V gene. This CDR3 has 12 amino acids. The J segment lost 5 bases and the V segment lost 7 bases, leaving 7 bases of the junction unmatched. CDR3 DNA: TGCAGCGGACAGACAGGGTGGGAGACCCAGTACTTC. Protein: CSGQTGWETQYF.

The chain is built from TRBV5-6 and TRBJ1-1, with D unresolved. The CDR3 extends over 13 amino acids. The germline CDR1 and CDR2 sequences are SGHDT and YYEEEE. V lost 2 bases and J lost 0, with 5 bases in between. The CDR3: CASSLVLNTEAFF. The CDR3 nucleotides are TGTGCCAGCAGCTTAGTTCTGAACACTGAAGCTTTCTTT.

This rearrangement joins TRBV7-2 to TRBJ2-5; 11 bases are a match to TRBD2. This CDR3 is 14 amino acids long. The trim removed 5 bases at V and 4 bases at J, leaving 3 bases unmatched. Germline V gene sequence: CDR1 SGHTA, CDR2 FQGNSA. DNA of the CDR3: TGTGCCAGCAGCACAGGACTAGCGGGAGAGACCCAGTACTTC. It translates to CASSTGLAGETQYF.

This clone was recorded a few times. The rearrangement uses TRBV2 and TRBJ2-5; D unclear. The CDR3 loop spans 13 amino acids. The V end lost 4 bases, the J end lost 6 bases, and 12 bases lay between the germline ends. In germline, CDR1 is SNHLY, CDR2 FYNNEI. CDR3 DNA sequence: TGTGCCAGCAGTGGTGGAACAACTCAGACCCAGTACTTC. It yields the protein CASSGGTTQTQYF. The whole variable domain, remainder taken from reference TRBV2 and TRBJ2-5, is EPEVTQTPSHQVTQMGQEVILRCVPISNHLYFYWYRQILGQKVEFLVSFYNNEISEKSEIFDDQFSVERPDGSNFTLKIRSTKLEDSAMYFCASSGGTTQTQYFGPGTRLLVL.

V gene TRBV5-4 combines with J gene TRBJ1-4; D possibly corresponds to TRBD1 (5 bases). Germline V CDR1 and CDR2: SGHNT, YYREEE (reference sequence). Trimming removed 0 bases at V and 7 bases at J, with 10 bases between. The CDR3 loop spans 14 amino acids. CDR3 residues: CASSLAPRVEKLFF. The CDR3 bases are TGTGCCAGCAGCTTGGCCCCCAGGGTTGAAAAACTGTTTTTT.